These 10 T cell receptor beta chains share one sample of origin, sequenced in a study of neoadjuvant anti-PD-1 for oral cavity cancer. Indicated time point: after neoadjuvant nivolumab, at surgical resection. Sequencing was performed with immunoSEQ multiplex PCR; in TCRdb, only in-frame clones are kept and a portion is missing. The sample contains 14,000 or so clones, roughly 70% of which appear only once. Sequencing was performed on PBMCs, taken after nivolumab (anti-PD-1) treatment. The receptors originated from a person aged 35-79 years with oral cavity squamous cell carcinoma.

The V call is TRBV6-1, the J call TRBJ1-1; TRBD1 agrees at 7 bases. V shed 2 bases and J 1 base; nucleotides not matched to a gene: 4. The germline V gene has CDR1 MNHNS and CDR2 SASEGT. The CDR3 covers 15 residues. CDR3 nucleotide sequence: TGTGCCAGCAGTGAATGGGGACAGCCGAACACTGAAGCTTTCTTT. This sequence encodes CASSEWGQPNTEAFF.

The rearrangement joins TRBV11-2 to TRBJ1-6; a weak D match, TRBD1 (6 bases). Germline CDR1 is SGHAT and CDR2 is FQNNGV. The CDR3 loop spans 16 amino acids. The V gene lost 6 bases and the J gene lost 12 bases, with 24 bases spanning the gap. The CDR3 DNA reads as TGTGCCAGCAGAAAAACGACAGGCGGACTGGGTGGACCCCTCCACTTT. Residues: CASRKTTGGLGGPLHF. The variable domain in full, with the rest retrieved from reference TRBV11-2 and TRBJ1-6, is EAGVAQSPRYKIIEKRQSVAFWCNPISGHATLYWYQQILGQGPKLLIQFQNNGVVDDSQLPKDRFSAERLKGVDSTLKIQPAKLEDSAVYLCASRKTTGGLGGPLHFGNGTRLTVT.

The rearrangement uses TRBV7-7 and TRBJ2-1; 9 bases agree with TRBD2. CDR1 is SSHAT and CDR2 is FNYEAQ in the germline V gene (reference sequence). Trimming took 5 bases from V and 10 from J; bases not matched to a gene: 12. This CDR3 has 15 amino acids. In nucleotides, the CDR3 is TGTGCCAGCAGCCAGGGGACTAGCAGGACGGACGAGCAGTTCTTC. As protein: CASSQGTSRTDEQFF.

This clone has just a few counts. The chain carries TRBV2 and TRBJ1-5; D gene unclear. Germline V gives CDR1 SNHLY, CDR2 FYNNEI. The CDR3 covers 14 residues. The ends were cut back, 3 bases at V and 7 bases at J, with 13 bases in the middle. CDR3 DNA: TGTGCCAGCAGTGACGCCCGCTACGGCCAGCCCCAGCATTTT. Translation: CASSDARYGQPQHF.

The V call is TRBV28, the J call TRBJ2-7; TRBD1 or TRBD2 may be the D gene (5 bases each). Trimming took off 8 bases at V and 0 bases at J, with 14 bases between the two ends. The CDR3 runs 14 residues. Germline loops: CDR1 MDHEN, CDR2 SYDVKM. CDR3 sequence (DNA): TGTGCCAGCCAGGGAGCGGAGAACTCCTACGAGCAGTACTTC. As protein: CASQGAENSYEQYF.

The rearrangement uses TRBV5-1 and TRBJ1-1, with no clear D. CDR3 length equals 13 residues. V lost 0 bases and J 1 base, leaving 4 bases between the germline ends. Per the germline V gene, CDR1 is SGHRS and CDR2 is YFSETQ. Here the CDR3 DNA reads TGCGCCAGCAGCTTGGGTGCGAACACTGAAGCTTTCTTT. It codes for CASSLGANTEAFF.

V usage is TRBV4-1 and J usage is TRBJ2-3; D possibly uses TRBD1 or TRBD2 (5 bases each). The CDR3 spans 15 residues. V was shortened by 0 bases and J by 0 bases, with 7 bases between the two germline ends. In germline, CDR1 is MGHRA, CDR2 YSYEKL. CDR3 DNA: TGCGCCAGCAGCCAAGAATGGGGGAGCACAGATACGCAGTATTTT. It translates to CASSQEWGSTDTQYF.

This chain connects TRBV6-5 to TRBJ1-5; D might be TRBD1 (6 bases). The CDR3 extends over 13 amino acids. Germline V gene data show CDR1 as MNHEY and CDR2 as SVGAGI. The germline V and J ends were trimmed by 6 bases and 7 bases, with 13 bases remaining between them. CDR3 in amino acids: CASRPDRKQPQHF. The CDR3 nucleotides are TGTGCCAGCAGACCTGACAGGAAGCAGCCCCAGCATTTT.

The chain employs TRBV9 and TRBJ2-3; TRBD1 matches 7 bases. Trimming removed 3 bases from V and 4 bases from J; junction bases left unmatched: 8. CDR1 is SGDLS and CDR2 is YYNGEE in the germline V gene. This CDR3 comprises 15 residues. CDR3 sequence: CASSGQGRGADTQYF. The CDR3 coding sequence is TGTGCCAGCAGCGGACAGGGTCGAGGGGCAGATACGCAGTATTTT.

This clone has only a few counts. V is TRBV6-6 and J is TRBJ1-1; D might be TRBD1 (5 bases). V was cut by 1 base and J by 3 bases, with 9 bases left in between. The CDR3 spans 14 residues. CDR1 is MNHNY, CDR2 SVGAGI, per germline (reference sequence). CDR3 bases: TGTGCCAGCAGTTACTACGACAGACACACTGAAGCTTTCTTT. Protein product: CASSYYDRHTEAFF.